A single sample gave rise to the 25 T cell receptor beta chains below, sequenced in a study of blood T cells in healthy people across ages. A second 7 to 11 cycle PCR used barcoded and J-beta primers. Using its own MiXCR run on the 5' RACE reads, TCRdb lists one record per CDR3 protein. The sample holds 900,000 to 950,000 distinct CDR3 sequences, about 27% seen once. Another study also made use of these data, one on T cells of mothers and their children.

The sample consisted of blood. The receptors were gathered from a woman between 40 and 50 years old in good health.

This chain links TRBV6-2 or TRBV6-3 with TRBJ2-7, with 13 bases lining up with TRBD2. Trimming removed 6 bases from V and 3 bases from J; junction bases left unmatched: 2. The CDR3 is made up of 14 amino acids. CDR1 is MNHEY, CDR2 SVGEGT, per germline. CDR3 residues: CASRRTSGGYEQYF. The CDR3, as DNA: TGTGCCAGCAGGAGGACTAGCGGGGGCTACGAGCAGTACTTC.

This clonotype occurred many times. The V gene is TRBV5-1, the J gene TRBJ2-7, with 9 bases lining up with TRBD1. Trimming cost V 5 bases and J 6 bases; bases outside gene matches: 3. The CDR3 has 12 residues. CDR1 is SGHRS, CDR2 YFSETQ, per germline. The CDR3: CASSGQGSEQYF. The CDR3 region has the DNA TGCGCCAGCAGTGGACAGGGGAGCGAGCAGTACTTC.

As concerns this clonotype: Germline and junction disagree at one end, which may indicate a read error. The V and J genes are TRBV20-1 and TRBJ1-5, with a weak D call TRBD1 (6 bases). From germline, CDR1 is DFQATT and CDR2 SNEGSKA (reference sequence). The CDR3 totals 15 residues. CDR3 nucleotides: TGCGGTGCTAGAGATCCCACAGGGAGAAGTCAGCCCCAGCATTTT. Its translation is CGARDPTGRSQPQHF.

The chain joins TRBV4-3 to TRBJ2-2; TRBD2 is a possible D gene (5 bases). Trimming removed 3 bases at V and 4 bases at J, with 9 bases between. The CDR3 length is 14 residues. Germline V gene sequence: CDR1 LGHNA, CDR2 YSLEER. The DNA for the CDR3 is TGCGCCAGCAGCCACGGGGTTGTCACCGGGGAGCTGTTTTTT. As protein: CASSHGVVTGELFF.

The V gene is TRBV28, the J gene TRBJ2-1; 14 bases are a match to TRBD2. The CDR3 has 15 amino acids. In germline, CDR1 is MDHEN, CDR2 SYDVKM. V was pared by 7 bases and J by 10 bases, with 9 bases of the junction left unmatched. CDR3 in DNA: TGTGCCAGCACCCCCGGACTAGCGGGGGGTGAAGAGCAGTTCTTC. The encoded protein is CASTPGLAGGEEQFF. Drawing the rest from reference TRBV28 and TRBJ2-1, the complete variable domain is DVKVTQSSRYLVKRTGEKVFLECVQDMDHENMFWYRQDPGLGLRLIYFSYDVKMKEKGDIPEGYSVSREKKERFSLILESASTNQTSMYLCASTPGLAGGEEQFFGPGTRLTVL.

The chain links TRBV28 to TRBJ2-7, with a possible D match to TRBD1 (7 bases). This CDR3 is 15 amino acids long. V lost 5 bases, J lost 5 bases, and 19 bases lay in between. CDR1 MDHEN and CDR2 SYDVKM come from the germline V gene. In nucleotides, the CDR3 is TGTGCCAGCAGTCTAAATCACAGGGGAGGCAACGAGCAGTACTTC. This codes for CASSLNHRGGNEQYF.

Concerning this clonotype itself: Since a much larger clone is just one base distant, this may be a read error. The CDR3 loop is CASTPGRQGVYGYTF. The DNA for the CDR3 is TGTGCCAGCACCCCCGGGAGACAGGGTGTTTATGGCTACACCTTC. V is TRBV7-2 and J is TRBJ1-2, with TRBD1 identical over 7 bases. The CDR3 extends over 15 amino acids. J gave up 5 bases and V 7 bases, and 13 bases lay outside the gene matches. Germline-derived CDR1 and CDR2 are SGHTA and FQGNSA.

In this sample, this clonotype turned up many times. The V gene is TRBV3-1, the J gene TRBJ2-7; D uncertain. CDR1 is LGHDT, CDR2 YNNKEL, per germline (reference sequence). The CDR3 is 17 amino acids. V gave up 0 bases and J gave up 3 bases, with 18 bases separating them. The CDR3 protein is CASSQDRLAGQNYEQYF. CDR3 nucleotide sequence: TGTGCCAGCAGCCAAGATCGTCTGGCAGGCCAAAACTACGAGCAGTACTTC.

This clonotype has only a few counts. The chain couples TRBV7-2 to TRBJ1-6; TRBD1 might be the D (5 bases). Germline CDR1 SGHTA, CDR2 FQGNSA. The germline V and J ends were trimmed by 1 base and 10 bases, with 11 bases remaining between them. The CDR3 spans 14 residues. CDR3 protein: CASSLEIGTSPLHF. The CDR3 nucleotides are TGTGCCAGCAGCTTAGAGATAGGGACCTCACCCCTCCACTTT.

This chain links TRBV5-6 with TRBJ1-2, with D hard to call. There are 14 residues in the CDR3. Germline V gene data show CDR1 as SGHDT and CDR2 as YYEEEE. V was cut by 0 bases and J by 9 bases, with 15 bases left in between. The CDR3 DNA sequence: TGTGCCAGCAGCTTGGTTCCCAGGAAGGGCAGCTACACCTTC. Its protein is CASSLVPRKGSYTF.

Many counts were recorded for this clonotype. The gene calls are TRBV7-2 and TRBJ2-7; no clear D gene. Germline loops: CDR1 SGHTA, CDR2 FQGNSA. The CDR3 is 15 amino acids. Deletions cut 3 bases from V and 3 bases from J, with 15 bases between. The CDR3 coding sequence is TGTGCCAGCAGCTTTGATTCGCAAGAAGTCTACGAGCAGTACTTC. Amino acids: CASSFDSQEVYEQYF.

This clonotype was picked up many times. The chain links TRBV6-2 or TRBV6-3 to TRBJ2-7; no firm D call. The ends were cut back, 4 bases at V and 3 bases at J, with 7 bases in the middle. The CDR3 runs 12 residues. Germline CDR1 MNHEY, CDR2 SVGEGT. In nucleotides, the CDR3 is TGTGCCAGCAGTTCTGCGGTCTACGAGCAGTACTTC. Its translation is CASSSAVYEQYF.

This rearrangement joins TRBV7-8 to TRBJ1-6, with 10 nucleotides matching TRBD1. Losses at the gene ends were 5 bases for V and 7 bases for J; bases not matched to a gene: 14. The CDR3 runs to 18 residues. Germline CDR1 is SGHVS and CDR2 is FQNEAQ. CDR3 amino acids: CASSTGDRGIVRNSPLHF. CDR3 nucleotides: TGTGCCAGCAGCACCGGGGACAGGGGTATCGTCAGAAATTCACCCCTCCACTTT.

This clonotype was detected many times. The chain employs TRBV29-1 and TRBJ2-7, with D uncertain. The CDR3 runs to 12 residues. V was trimmed by 7 bases and J by 0 bases, leaving 10 bases between them. Germline V gives CDR1 SQVTM, CDR2 ANQGSEA. The CDR3 loop is CSAADGSYEQYF. In DNA form, the CDR3 reads TGCAGCGCCGCGGACGGCTCCTACGAGCAGTACTTC.

This clonotype was recorded a few times. The chain has TRBV20-1 and TRBJ1-4, with D tentatively TRBD1 (5 bases). Germline V lookup: CDR1 DFQATT, CDR2 SNEGSKA (reference sequence). V was clipped by 3 bases and J by 14 bases, with 10 bases between them. This CDR3 comprises 10 residues. The CDR3 sequence is CSASGRGLFF. DNA of the CDR3: TGCAGTGCTAGCGGACGGGGGCTGTTTTTT.

Regarding this clonotype: Germline is not matched at one junction end, which may reflect a read error. The chain uses TRBV5-1 and TRBJ2-3; 7 positions match TRBD1. This CDR3 contains 15 residues. CDR1 is SGHRS and CDR2 is YFSETQ in the germline V gene. In DNA form, the CDR3 reads TGCGCCAACAGCCTAGACAGGGTCGGCACAGATACGCAGTATTTT. Its protein product is CANSLDRVGTDTQYF.

The chain is built from TRBV29-1 and TRBJ2-7, with 11 nucleotides matching TRBD1. V lost 1 base, J lost 3 bases, and 8 bases stayed unmatched. This CDR3 comprises 16 residues. Germline V gene data show CDR1 as SQVTM and CDR2 as ANQGSEA. This CDR3 is CSVEGLGTGGDYEQYF. The CDR3 bases are TGCAGCGTTGAAGGATTAGGGACAGGGGGTGACTACGAGCAGTACTTC.

In the case of this clonotype: Just one base apart from a much larger clone, this may be a read error. The gene calls are TRBV27 and TRBJ1-1; D uncertain. The CDR3 totals 17 residues. Germline V CDR1 and CDR2: MNHEY, SMNVEV (reference sequence). CDR3 sequence reads: CAGRGLGFSFGNTEAFF. The DNA for the CDR3 is TGTGCCGGCAGAGGGTTAGGGTTTAGCTTCGGAAACACTGAAGCTTTCTTT.

The rearrangement links TRBV28 to TRBJ1-2, with 7 bases fitting TRBD1. The V and J ends lost 7 bases and 5 bases, in that order; junction bases with no gene match: 7. CDR1 MDHEN and CDR2 SYDVKM come from the germline V gene. The CDR3 runs 13 residues. As DNA, the CDR3 is TGTGCCAGCATGCGGGACAGCGATTATGGCTACACCTTC. The encoded protein is CASMRDSDYGYTF.

V is TRBV6-5 and J is TRBJ2-1; the D gene is possibly TRBD1 (7 bases). Trimming removed 2 bases at V and 7 bases at J, with 12 bases between. Germline values: CDR1 MNHEY, CDR2 SVGAGI. The CDR3 length is 14 residues. DNA of the CDR3: TGTGCCAGCAGTTACGGAGGGGGCCGGAATGAGCAGTTCTTC. This translates into CASSYGGGRNEQFF.

The V and J genes are TRBV20-1 and TRBJ2-1; D is unresolved. V lost 0 bases, J lost 0 bases, and 9 bases lay in between. Germline V gives CDR1 DFQATT, CDR2 SNEGSKA (reference sequence). The CDR3 sequence is 15 residues long. CDR3: CSARDLSSSYNEQFF. CDR3 in DNA: TGCAGTGCTAGAGATCTCTCGAGCTCCTACAATGAGCAGTTCTTC.

This chain uses TRBV12-3 or TRBV12-4 with TRBJ2-1, with TRBD2 matching 8 bases. This CDR3 contains 16 residues. V lost 5 bases, J lost 6 bases, and 12 bases stayed unmatched. CDR3 coding DNA: TGTGCCAGCAGTGCTGGCCTCCAGCGGGGGCTCAATGAGCAGTTCTTC. Translating gives CASSAGLQRGLNEQFF.

This clonotype turned up a few times. J is TRBJ2-1 and V is TRBV7-3, with 14 bases that match TRBD2. The CDR3 has 17 residues. The J segment lost 8 bases and the V segment lost 5 bases, leaving 11 bases of the junction unmatched. Germline V gene lookup returns CDR1 SGHTA and CDR2 FQGTGA. CDR3 sequence (DNA): TGTGCCAGCAGCACTCGGGCCGGGACTAGCGGGGGTCATGAGCAGTTCTTC. Amino acids: CASSTRAGTSGGHEQFF.

This clonotype was counted ten times or more. The gene calls are TRBV7-2 and TRBJ1-2, with a possible D match to TRBD1 (5 bases). V was shortened by 7 bases and J by 4 bases, with 16 bases between the two germline ends. This CDR3 comprises 14 residues. Germline-derived CDR1 and CDR2 are SGHTA and FQGNSA. CDR3 in amino acids: CASTSSGVIYGYTF. The DNA of the CDR3 is TGTGCCAGCACCTCGTCGGGGGTAATCTATGGCTACACCTTC.

On this clonotype itself: It may be a read error: a sequence one base away is much more abundant. V usage is TRBV10-3 and J usage is TRBJ2-1, with D unclear. CDR1 and CDR2 (germline): ENHRY, SYGVKD. This CDR3 has 13 amino acids. V shed 0 bases and J shed 8 bases, with 8 bases lying between them. The CDR3 DNA is TGTGCCATCAGTGAGTCAGTAAACGATGAGCAGTTCTTC. Translation: CAISESVNDEQFF.